This T cell receptor beta chain was identified during a study of Ad26.COV2.S vaccination and SARS-CoV-2 variants (dated by TCRdb to about 2021). Looking at the study overall: Vaccine-arm donors came from COV1001, a multicentre, randomized, double-blind, placebo-controlled phase I-IIa trial of Ad26.COV2.S in healthy adults. Dosing of Ad26.COV2.S was intramuscular, at either 5x10^10 or 1x10^11 viral particles, delivered as one shot or as two shots spaced 56 days apart. Sequencing of the TCRbeta repertoire served to evaluate the specificity and breadth of SARS-CoV-2-reactive T cell receptors following Ad26.COV2.S vaccination. A total of 32 samples were included in the TCR-sequenced set, comprising some 20 Ad26.COV2.S vaccine recipients, 5 placebo recipients and 8 SARS-CoV-2 convalescent individuals. Trial participants were randomized into five groups of five: low-dose or high-dose Ad26.COV2.S given once or twice, or placebo on both occasions. Throughout the experiments and outcome assessment, investigators stayed blinded to trial group allocation. What the authors observed across the whole study: Comparable non-spike TCR breadth was observed between vaccine and placebo recipients, consistent with only spike being contained in the vaccine. Spike-specific TCR breadth was higher in Ad26.COV2.S recipients than in placebo recipients (P = 0.0014). The study was not powered for comparison of responses between vaccine doses or regimens. According to the authors, total T cell responses may have been underestimated by the TCR breadth and depth analyses. Substantial breadth of spike-specific CD8+ and CD4+ T cell responses was reported after vaccination.

The immunoSEQ Assay was the method used to sequence TCRbeta CDR3 regions. After extraction, genomic DNA underwent amplification by bias-controlled multiplex PCR, followed by high-throughput sequencing. The study's processing was this. To quantify the absolute abundance of each unique TCRbeta CDR3 region, sequences were collapsed and filtered. Usable DNA was measured by amplifying reference genes present in all nucleated cells, and TCRbeta template counts were normalized to that usable DNA to estimate T cell fraction. Repertoire TCRs were annotated as SARS-CoV-2-specific when V gene, CDR3 amino acid sequence and J gene were exactly matched to a known reactive TCR set. MIRA supplied the reference SARS-CoV-2 TCR set, which was filtered for enrichment in COVID-19-positive ImmuneCODE repertoires so that public or cross-reactive TCRs were removed. Drawing on the MIRA antigens, annotated TCRs were analysed further at the level of specific ORF or position within ORF. Breadth was defined as the number of annotated unique rearrangements divided by the total number of unique productive rearrangements, and depth was defined as the summed frequency of the annotated unique rearrangements. Group comparisons of TCR breadth used two-sided Wilcoxon rank-sum tests. Here the immuneACCESS table is served through TCRdb, limited to in-frame sequences with V and J called. Missing clones are a known gap in these copies; in checked studies unresolved V genes cover under half, and the rest lacks a known reason. V and J calls and clone size are given by that table; D and trimming were obtained from the DNA. The sample table holds 290,000 or so clones, of which more than 75% were seen once. Jointly, the top ten make up around 3% of the sample.

Details on this clone: The specificity of this receptor is unknown. Base qualities are not recorded, but no much larger clone differs from it by a single base.

In light of the paper, this sample's treatment or condition label describes: some 20 received Ad26.COV2.S at low or high dose, single or two shots; about 5 received placebo; per-sample allocation not given. Repertoires of vaccine and placebo recipients were sequenced from samples collected on day 63 after the first injection. Cohort 1b enrolled 25 to 30 adults aged 18-55 years at a single site in Boston, USA, between 29 July and 7 August 2020. Ad26.COV2.S consisted of a replication-incompetent adenovirus type 26 vector by which a prefusion-stabilized SARS-CoV-2 spike protein from the original Wuhan strain was expressed. The source was peripheral blood, collected in a trial of Ad26.COV2.S vaccine versus placebo. The TCR was taken from a person between 18 and 59 years old who received the Ad26.COV2.S COVID-19 vaccine or a placebo.

CDR3 region: CASSFGTGGLGETQYF. The DNA sequence reads TGTGCCAGCAGCTTCGGGACAGGGGGCTTGGGAGAGACCCAGTACTTC. The V gene is TRBV7-8 and the J gene is TRBJ2-5; TRBD1 aligns with 12 central bases. Germline trimming: 3 bases from V, 4 bases from J; junction bases outside gene matches: 6. The CDR3 runs 16 residues from the cysteine to the phenylalanine. The CDR3 DNA has 48 bases and is translated from base 1. As encoded in the germline V gene, CDR1 is SGHVS while CDR2 is FQNEAQ.